A single sample is the source of the 5 T cell receptor beta chains below, sequenced in a study of shared clonotypes between healthy human individuals. Sequencing was performed with immunoSEQ multiplex PCR; in TCRdb, only in-frame clones are kept and a portion is missing. Here the sample spans roughly 2.1 million clones, about 93% being singletons. Naive CD8 cells comprised CD45RO-negative, CCR7-positively selected cells, excluding terminally differentiated effector memory CD45RA+ cells. Sequenced material: naive CD8+ T cells from PBMCs. These receptor sequences come from a man aged 18-30 years in good health. Some clones in this sample may be carry-over from other donors' samples.

The rearrangement joins TRBV21-1 to TRBJ2-7. TRBV21-1 is a pseudogene segment. The CDR3 extends over 18 amino acids. CDR3 in amino acids: CASSKVLGRGGPSYEQYF. In DNA form, the CDR3 reads TGTGCCAGCAGCAAAGTACTGGGTCGTGGGGGGCCTTCCTACGAGCAGTACTTC.

The chain has TRBV5-1 and TRBJ1-1; D not certain. Germline assignment: CDR1 SGHRS and CDR2 YFSETQ. The V and J ends lost 3 bases and 2 bases respectively, with 8 bases between them. The CDR3 spans 13 residues. The CDR3 reads CASSSEFNTEAFF. The CDR3 DNA follows: TGCGCCAGCAGCTCCGAATTCAACACTGAAGCTTTCTTT. Full variable domain (outside the CDR3, taken from reference TRBV5-1 and TRBJ1-1): KAGVTQTPRYLIKTRGQQVTLSCSPISGHRSVSWYQQTPGQGLQFLFEYFSETQRNKGNFPGRFSGRQFSNSRSEMNVSTLELGDSALYLCASSSEFNTEAFFGQGTRLTVV.

The chain uses TRBV13 and TRBJ1-2; D ambiguous. Germline CDR1 is PRHDT and CDR2 is FYEKMQ (reference sequence). V lost 2 bases, J lost 4 bases, and 8 bases lay in between. This CDR3 contains 13 residues. The CDR3 nucleotides are TGTGCCAGCAGCTTACAAAAAACCTATGGCTACACCTTC. Its translation is CASSLQKTYGYTF.

This chain connects TRBV18 to TRBJ2-7, with TRBD2 matching over 7 bases. V dropped 1 base and J dropped 1; count of bases not matched to a gene: 4. The CDR3 consists of 15 residues. Germline lookup yields CDR1 KGHSH and CDR2 LQKENI. For the CDR3, the DNA is TGTGCCAGCTCACCACGGGACTATTCTTCCTACGAGCAGTACTTC. Translated: CASSPRDYSSYEQYF.

A single count supports this clone. The V gene is TRBV28, the J gene TRBJ2-7; possibly TRBD2 for D (5 bases). The ends were cut back, 3 bases at V and 0 bases at J, with 15 bases in the middle. There are 16 residues in the CDR3. Germline-derived CDR1 and CDR2 are MDHEN and SYDVKM. This CDR3 reads CASSFGPEGNSYEQYF. The CDR3 DNA is TGTGCCAGCAGTTTTGGCCCTGAGGGTAACTCCTACGAGCAGTACTTC. Drawing the rest from reference TRBV28 and TRBJ2-7, the complete variable domain is DVKVTQSSRYLVKRTGEKVFLECVQDMDHENMFWYRQDPGLGLRLIYFSYDVKMKEKGDIPEGYSVSREKKERFSLILESASTNQTSMYLCASSFGPEGNSYEQYFGPGTRLTVT.